These 32 T cell receptor beta chains were all obtained from the same sample, sequenced in a study of identical twins. In TCRdb, the 5' RACE reads were re-called with MiXCR into one record per CDR3 protein. The data contain over 200,000 distinct CDR3 sequences, roughly a tenth of them singletons. The sequenced material came from memory T cells sorted from blood. The receptors originated from a man aged 50-59 years in good health.

In its sample, this clonotype was seen many times. The chain combines TRBV24-1 with TRBJ2-1, with 10 positions matching TRBD1. CDR1 and CDR2 (germline): KGHDR, SFDVKD. J gave up 9 bases and V 3 bases, and 13 bases lay outside the gene matches. CDR3 length: 17 amino acids. CDR3 sequence reads: CATSDPGQGVDPSEQFF. In DNA form, the CDR3 reads TGTGCCACCAGTGATCCAGGACAGGGGGTGGATCCCAGTGAGCAGTTCTTC.

The V gene is TRBV9, the J gene TRBJ2-2; 7 positions agree with TRBD2. CDR3 length: 15 residues. CDR1 SGDLS and CDR2 YYNGEE come from the germline V gene. Trimming at V came to 1 base and at J to 4 bases, leaving 4 bases not matched to a gene. The CDR3 loop reads CASSVTREFTGELFF. The DNA of the CDR3 is TGTGCCAGCAGCGTAACGCGGGAGTTCACCGGGGAGCTGTTTTTT.

Many counts were recorded for this clonotype. The gene calls are TRBV3-1 and TRBJ2-2; 9 nucleotides line up with TRBD1. With V trimmed by 2 bases and J by 5 bases, 6 bases remained unmatched. This CDR3 has 16 amino acids. Looked up from germline, CDR1 is LGHDT and CDR2 is YNNKEL (reference sequence). The CDR3 nucleotides are TGTGCCAGCAGCCAACATCCGGGACAGGGTACCGGGGAGCTGTTTTTT. Encoded protein: CASSQHPGQGTGELFF.

This clonotype was counted ten times or more. The V gene is TRBV9, the J gene TRBJ1-2; D is possibly TRBD1 (5 bases). The CDR3 is 13 amino acids. V lost 2 bases, J lost 6 bases, and 11 bases lay in between. Germline V gene lookup returns CDR1 SGDLS and CDR2 YYNGEE. The CDR3 region is CASSVNEGNGYTF. DNA of the CDR3: TGTGCCAGCAGCGTCAACGAGGGGAATGGCTACACCTTC.

This clonotype turned up a few times. The V and J genes are TRBV4-3 and TRBJ2-1, with 8 bases that match TRBD2. CDR1 LGHNA and CDR2 YSLEER come from the germline V gene. The CDR3 is made up of 16 amino acids. V lost 4 bases and J lost 4; bases outside the gene matches: 9. The CDR3 coding sequence is TGCGCCAGCAGCCGGGGAGCGGGGGATTCATACAATGAGCAGTTCTTC. It yields the protein CASSRGAGDSYNEQFF.

This clonotype was observed many times. The chain couples TRBV30 to TRBJ1-5; D is uncertain. V was cut by 1 base and J by 0 bases, with 7 bases left in between. This CDR3 contains 14 residues. Germline V CDR1 and CDR2: GTSNPN, SVGIG (reference sequence). The CDR3 loop is CAWSGTHSNQPQHF. The CDR3 DNA reads as TGTGCCTGGAGTGGGACTCATAGCAATCAGCCCCAGCATTTT.

J is TRBJ2-3 and V is TRBV20-1; 9 positions match TRBD2. V was clipped by 6 bases and J by 4 bases; unmatched bases: 8. Germline-derived CDR1 and CDR2 are DFQATT and SNEGSKA (reference sequence). The length of the CDR3 is 14 residues. This CDR3 is CSATGLARADTQYF. The CDR3, as DNA: TGCAGTGCCACCGGACTAGCGAGGGCAGATACGCAGTATTTT.

The chain is built from TRBV6-2 or TRBV6-3 and TRBJ2-1; D is uncertain. The CDR3 has 11 residues. Germline CDR1 reads MNHEY; CDR2 reads SVGEGT. Trimming shortened V by 2 bases and J by 12 bases, and 8 bases separated the two germline ends. CDR3 DNA sequence: TGTGCCAGCAGTTACCATTCACTGCAGTTCTTC. It translates to CASSYHSLQFF.

V and J are TRBV5-1 and TRBJ1-1, with 7 nucleotides matching TRBD1. Germline values: CDR1 SGHRS, CDR2 YFSETQ. The CDR3 is made up of 14 amino acids. V lost 3 bases and J lost 3; bases outside the gene matches: 5. CDR3 sequence reads: CASSWLDRDTEAFF. The CDR3, as DNA: TGCGCCAGCAGCTGGCTTGACAGGGACACTGAAGCTTTCTTT. Full variable domain (missing parts from reference TRBV5-1 and TRBJ1-1): KAGVTQTPRYLIKTRGQQVTLSCSPISGHRSVSWYQQTPGQGLQFLFEYFSETQRNKGNFPGRFSGRQFSNSRSEMNVSTLELGDSALYLCASSWLDRDTEAFFGQGTRLTVV.

This clonotype was recorded many times. This chain links TRBV28 with TRBJ2-7; tentatively, D is TRBD1 or TRBD2 (7 bases each). Between the trimmed V and J ends, which lost 8 bases and 0 bases, there was a span of 17 bases. Germline-derived CDR1 and CDR2 are MDHEN and SYDVKM. The CDR3 length is 15 residues. The CDR3 reads CASARGGGFSYEQYF. The CDR3 DNA sequence: TGTGCCAGCGCCAGGGGGGGGGGCTTCTCCTACGAGCAGTACTTC.

In its sample, this clonotype was seen a few times. The genes are TRBV5-6 and TRBJ2-7; D ambiguous. The CDR3 has 15 amino acids. V was trimmed by 0 bases and J by 0 bases, leaving 10 bases between them. CDR1 is SGHDT, CDR2 YYEEEE, per germline. The CDR3 protein is CASSLVSLSSYEQYF. Written as DNA, the CDR3 is TGTGCCAGCAGCTTGGTCAGCCTTAGCTCCTACGAGCAGTACTTC.

CDR3 loop: CASSLGGGSSADTQYF. In DNA form, the CDR3 reads TGTGCCAGCAGCTTAGGGGGCGGGAGTTCGGCAGATACGCAGTATTTT. The chain couples TRBV7-6 to TRBJ2-3, with 7 bases that match TRBD2. The CDR3 length is 16 residues. The V segment lost 1 base and the J segment 4 bases; nucleotides outside the gene matches: 8. CDR1 and CDR2 from the germline V gene are SGHVS and FNYEAQ.

The gene calls are TRBV9 and TRBJ2-2; TRBD1 might be the D (5 bases). Germline lookup yields CDR1 SGDLS and CDR2 YYNGEE. The CDR3 covers 15 residues. The V end was cut by 4 bases, the J end by 4 bases, with 14 bases between. CDR3 region: CASSLNQGVTGELFF. CDR3 nucleotide sequence: TGTGCCAGCAGCCTAAATCAGGGTGTCACCGGGGAGCTGTTTTTT.

V usage is TRBV18 and J usage is TRBJ2-3; no clear D gene. The CDR3 loop spans 13 amino acids. V lost 2 bases and J 4 bases, leaving 7 bases between the germline ends. CDR1 is KGHSH and CDR2 is LQKENI in the germline V gene. CDR3 loop: CASSPKGADTQYF. CDR3 coding DNA: TGTGCCAGCTCACCAAAAGGTGCAGATACGCAGTATTTT.

This clonotype was detected ten times or more. The DNA of the CDR3 is TGTGCCAGCAGTTTACTTGTAACGAGGGAAAAACTGTTTTTT. Translating it yields CASSLLVTREKLFF. V and J are TRBV28 and TRBJ1-4; D not resolved. This CDR3 spans 14 amino acids. The V end lost 2 bases, the J end lost 8 bases, and 12 bases lay between the germline ends. The V gene's germline CDR1 is MDHEN and CDR2 SYDVKM.

The chain carries TRBV19 and TRBJ2-1; 8 bases align to TRBD2. The J segment lost 8 bases and the V segment lost 8 bases, leaving 20 bases of the junction unmatched. The CDR3 runs 17 residues. CDR1 LNHDA and CDR2 SQIVND come from the germline V gene (reference sequence). CDR3 DNA: TGTGCCAGTGGTTCCGTCGTCGGGACTAGGTGGACCCATGAGCAGTTCTTC. This sequence encodes CASGSVVGTRWTHEQFF.

This rearrangement joins TRBV20-1 to TRBJ2-3, with TRBD1 identical over 8 bases. The J segment lost 8 bases and the V segment lost 3 bases, leaving 7 bases of the junction unmatched. From germline, CDR1 is DFQATT and CDR2 SNEGSKA (reference sequence). CDR3 length: 13 amino acids. The CDR3 region has the DNA TGCAGTGCTAGGGACAGGGATTGGCGTACGCAGTATTTT. Its protein is CSARDRDWRTQYF.

This clonotype was seen a few times. This chain uses TRBV2 with TRBJ2-4; D is uncertain. This CDR3 is 15 amino acids long. V was shortened by 4 bases and J by 0 bases, with 10 bases between the two germline ends. Germline V gene sequence: CDR1 SNHLY, CDR2 FYNNEI. CDR3 DNA sequence: TGTGCCAGCAGTGTTGACCCGATAGCCAAAAACATTCAGTACTTC. Residues: CASSVDPIAKNIQYF.

This clonotype was recorded at least ten times. The chain is built from TRBV20-1 and TRBJ1-2; D is uncertain. Germline CDR1 and CDR2: DFQATT and SNEGSKA (reference sequence). This CDR3 region has 11 residues. The V end lost 4 bases, the J end lost 7 bases, and 10 bases lay between the germline ends. The CDR3 sequence is CSATDGAGYTF. DNA for the CDR3: TGCAGTGCTACGGACGGAGCTGGCTACACCTTC.

This clonotype was observed at least ten times. The chain recombines TRBV10-3 with TRBJ1-5; TRBD1 matches 7 bases. Germline assignment: CDR1 ENHRY and CDR2 SYGVKD. The CDR3 length is 14 residues. The V and J ends lost 6 bases and 3 bases, in that order; junction bases with no gene match: 5. The CDR3 region has the DNA TGTGCCATCAGCGCCGGACAGGTCAATCAGCCCCAGCATTTT. This codes for CAISAGQVNQPQHF.

This clonotype was observed a few times. V usage is TRBV28 and J usage is TRBJ1-1; D is possibly TRBD1 (5 bases). There are 12 residues in the CDR3. The germline CDR1 and CDR2 sequences are MDHEN and SYDVKM. The V end was cut by 4 bases, the J end by 7 bases, with 10 bases between. The CDR3 sequence is CASSSGTLEAFF. The CDR3 DNA follows: TGTGCCAGCAGTTCTGGGACGCTTGAAGCTTTCTTT.

The table lists this clonotype with many counts. The rearrangement joins TRBV6-2 or TRBV6-3 to TRBJ1-1; TRBD1 matches 7 bases. V lost 6 bases to trimming and J lost 2 bases; unmatched junction nucleotides: 6. The CDR3 extends over 14 amino acids. The V gene's germline CDR1 is MNHEY and CDR2 SVGEGT. The CDR3, as DNA: TGTGCCAGCAGATTACAGGGGCCTAACACTGAAGCTTTCTTT. Protein sequence: CASRLQGPNTEAFF.

This clonotype was detected many times. The chain employs TRBV7-3 and TRBJ2-3; 9 positions match TRBD1. The CDR3 has 14 amino acids. Germline CDR1 reads SGHTA; CDR2 reads FQGTGA. J gave up 3 bases and V 3 bases, and 1 base lay outside the gene matches. CDR3 bases: TGTGCCAGCAGCTTGACAGGGGGAACAGATACGCAGTATTTT. This sequence encodes CASSLTGGTDTQYF.

The chain combines TRBV30 with TRBJ1-5, with D maybe TRBD1 (6 bases). Germline V lookup: CDR1 GTSNPN, CDR2 SVGIG (reference sequence). The V gene lost 5 bases and the J gene lost 4 bases, with 18 bases spanning the gap. This CDR3 contains 15 residues. CDR3 in amino acids: CAWGRKYRENQPQHF. The CDR3 DNA reads TGTGCCTGGGGTCGGAAGTACAGGGAGAATCAGCCCCAGCATTTT.

This chain uses TRBV6-2 or TRBV6-3 with TRBJ2-2; 9 bases are shared with TRBD2. The V gene end was trimmed by 6 bases and the J gene end by 5 bases; junction bases not matched to a gene: 4. The CDR3 extends over 14 amino acids. CDR1 and CDR2 from the germline V gene are MNHEY and SVGEGT. CDR3 amino acids: CASRTSGHTGELFF. In DNA form, the CDR3 reads TGTGCCAGCAGGACTAGCGGCCATACCGGGGAGCTGTTTTTT.

This clonotype appeared many times. V and J are TRBV6-1 and TRBJ1-2, with D perhaps TRBD1 (5 bases). V shed 3 bases and J shed 5 bases, with 10 bases lying between them. Germline CDR1 is MNHNS and CDR2 is SASEGT. The CDR3 runs 13 residues. The CDR3 nucleotides read TGTGCCAGCAGTGACCGCCGGGGGTATGGCTACACCTTC. It is translated as CASSDRRGYGYTF.

The chain recombines TRBV5-1 with TRBJ2-2; the D is unclear. Germline-derived CDR1 and CDR2 are SGHRS and YFSETQ. The V and J ends lost 1 base and 6 bases respectively, with 4 bases between them. The CDR3 covers 12 residues. The chain's CDR3 is CASSLKSGELFF. CDR3 DNA sequence: TGCGCCAGCAGCTTGAAGTCCGGGGAGCTGTTTTTT.

The genes are TRBV7-9 and TRBJ2-7; D not resolved. The germline V and J ends were trimmed by 7 bases and 4 bases, with 11 bases remaining between them. The CDR3 contains 12 residues. Germline loops: CDR1 SEHNR, CDR2 FQNEAQ (reference sequence). DNA for the CDR3: TGTGCCAGCACCACCGGACGGTACGAGCAGTACTTC. This translates into CASTTGRYEQYF.

This clonotype has just a few counts. The chain links TRBV5-1 to TRBJ2-3; D tentatively fits TRBD1 or TRBD2 (5 bases each). This CDR3 is 15 amino acids long. Trimming pared 7 bases from V and 0 bases from J, leaving 15 bases between. Germline V gene lookup returns CDR1 SGHRS and CDR2 YFSETQ. The CDR3 protein is CASGKGPISTDTQYF. Here the CDR3 DNA reads TGCGCCAGCGGGAAGGGACCCATTAGCACAGATACGCAGTATTTT.

This clonotype was recorded at least ten times. The chain recombines TRBV29-1 with TRBJ2-1; no firm D call. The CDR3 has 11 amino acids. Per the germline V gene, CDR1 is SQVTM and CDR2 is ANQGSEA. V lost 5 bases to trimming and J lost 1 base, with 3 bases between them. As DNA, the CDR3 is TGCAGCGTTTCATCCTACAATGAGCAGTTCTTC. Protein product: CSVSSYNEQFF.

This clonotype was detected ten times or more. V and J are TRBV6-2 or TRBV6-3 and TRBJ2-2; 14 nucleotides align to TRBD2. The ends lost 7 bases at V and 6 bases at J; junction bases unmatched: 4. In germline, CDR1 is MNHEY, CDR2 SVGEGT. The CDR3 extends over 15 amino acids. The CDR3 loop reads CASKPGLAGAGELFF. CDR3 nucleotides: TGTGCCAGCAAACCGGGACTAGCGGGAGCCGGGGAGCTGTTTTTT.

Many counts were recorded for this clonotype. This sequence joins TRBV7-2 and TRBJ1-6; D not certain. Between the trimmed V and J ends, which lost 1 base and 8 bases, there was a span of 6 bases. CDR3 length equals 13 residues. Germline V gene data show CDR1 as SGHTA and CDR2 as FQGNSA. In DNA form, the CDR3 reads TGTGCCAGCAGCTTAGGGACTTATTCACCCCTCCACTTT. It encodes CASSLGTYSPLHF.